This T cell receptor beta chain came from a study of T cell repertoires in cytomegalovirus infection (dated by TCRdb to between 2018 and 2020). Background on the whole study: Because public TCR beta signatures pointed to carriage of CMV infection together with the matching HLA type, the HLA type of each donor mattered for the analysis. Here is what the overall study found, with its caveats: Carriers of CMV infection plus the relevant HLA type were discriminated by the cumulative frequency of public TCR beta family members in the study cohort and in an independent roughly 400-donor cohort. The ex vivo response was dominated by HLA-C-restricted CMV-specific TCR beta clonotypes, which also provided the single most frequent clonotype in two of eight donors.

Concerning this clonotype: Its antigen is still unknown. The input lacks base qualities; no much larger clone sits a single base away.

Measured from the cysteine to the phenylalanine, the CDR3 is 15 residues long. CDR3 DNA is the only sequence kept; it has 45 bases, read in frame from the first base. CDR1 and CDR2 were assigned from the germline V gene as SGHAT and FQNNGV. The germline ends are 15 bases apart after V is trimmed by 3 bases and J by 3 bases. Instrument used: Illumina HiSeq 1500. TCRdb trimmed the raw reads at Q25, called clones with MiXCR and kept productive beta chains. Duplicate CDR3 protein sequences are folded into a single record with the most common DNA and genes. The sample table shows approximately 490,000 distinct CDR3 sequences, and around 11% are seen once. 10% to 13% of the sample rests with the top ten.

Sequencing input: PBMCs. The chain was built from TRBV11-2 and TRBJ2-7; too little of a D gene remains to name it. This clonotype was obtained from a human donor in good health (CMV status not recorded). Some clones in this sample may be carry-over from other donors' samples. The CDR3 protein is CASSFARQSYYEQYF. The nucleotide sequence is TGTGCCAGCAGCTTCGCTCGGCAGTCATACTACGAGCAGTACTTC.